Given below is one T cell receptor (beta chain) in context. The antigen this receptor binds is unknown. No qualities accompany the bases; no much larger clone lies one base away. TCRbeta CDR3 regions were amplified from genomic DNA using the immunoSEQ Assay, a bias-controlled multiplex PCR. From the authors' description of their analysis: Within the assay, amplification of reference gene primers was used to estimate how many nucleated cells each sample contained. To quantify the absolute abundance of each unique TCRbeta CDR3 rearrangement, sequence reads were collapsed and filtered. For each sample, productive Simpson clonality was calculated by taking the square root of Simpson's diversity index across productive rearrangements. What TCRdb holds here is the immuneACCESS table cut down to in-frame rearrangements. Part of the clones is not present; checked against another copy, under half of the missing clones reflect an unresolved V gene, and the others are unexplained. That table supplies the V and J calls and clone size; D and trimming were determined from the DNA. Counted in this sample were some 30,000 clones; about 85% of them appeared once. The ten largest account for 15% to 20% of the sample.

The record originates from a study of blood T cell repertoires in COVID-19 (TCRdb year 2020). With regard to the full study: Samples covering the acute and convalescent phases of COVID-19 were provided by collaborators in the United States, Italy and Spain. The material from the prospective study consisted of cDNA or gDNA derived from T cells, B-cell-depleted T cells, or PBMCs. Deeply sampled blood TCRbeta repertoires from subjects exposed to, actively infected with, or recovered from COVID-19 were included in the dataset. The repertoires were released in a freely available public database intended as a resource for research on the immune response to SARS-CoV-2. The samples were drawn from two sources: the first 160 participants of the ongoing ImmuneRACE study, and 1,200 or so subjects contributed by 6 global collaborators. The sample metadata nearly always contained a de-identified subject ID, COVID-19 status, age in years and sex. HLA class I and class II types, where available, came from metadata supplied by the sample provider rather than from assay-based typing. The investigation overall reported the following: The amount of clinical and demographic metadata varied by source and participant and was provided uncurated.

Collaborating institutions collected whole blood in K2EDTA tubes following their own protocols. For TCRbeta analysis, collaborators shipped samples in one of three forms: frozen whole blood, isolated PBMCs, or DNA extracted from either of those sample types. Reading from cysteine to phenylalanine, the CDR3 counts 14 amino acids. Only the CDR3 DNA is retained, 42 bases long and in frame from the first base. Reading the germline V gene (reference sequence) gives CDR1 DFQATT and CDR2 SNEGSKA. V loses 3 bases, J loses 5 bases, and the germline ends lie 13 bases apart. The origin of this receptor is a woman aged 55-75 years with active COVID-19. Recombination joined TRBV20-1 with TRBJ2-2; 6 matching bases give a weak D call of TRBD1. Input material: peripheral blood. The nucleotide sequence reads as follows: TGCAGTGCTAGTAGGCAGGGGTTGACCGGGGAGCTGTTTTTT. The resulting protein is CSASRQGLTGELFF.